These 8 T cell receptor beta chains came from one sample sequenced in a study of Ad26.COV2.S vaccination and SARS-CoV-2 variants. Repertoires were generated with immunoSEQ multiplex PCR, while TCRdb's copy carries only in-frame clones and drops some. The table lists about 380,000 clones, 83% of them singletons, with more than 7% in the top ten. The sample's treatment: 15 to 20 received Ad26.COV2.S at low or high dose, single or two shots; roughly five received placebo; per-sample allocation not given. Day 63 after the first injection of vaccine or placebo was the sampling time. This specimen was peripheral blood, taken in a trial of Ad26.COV2.S vaccine versus placebo. These receptor sequences come from a person between 18 and 65 years old who received the Ad26.COV2.S COVID-19 vaccine or a placebo.

V is TRBV7-2 and J is TRBJ2-3; 8 nucleotides align to TRBD2. From germline, CDR1 is SGHTA and CDR2 FQGNSA. V shed 3 bases and J 3 bases; nucleotides not matched to a gene: 5. The CDR3 length is 15 residues. In DNA form, the CDR3 reads TGTGCCAGCAGCTTTCCGGGAGGGGGGACAGATACGCAGTATTTT. Its translation is CASSFPGGGTDTQYF.

This sequence joins TRBV5-1 and TRBJ1-1; maybe TRBD1 (6 bases). Trimming left V 2 bases short and J 0 bases short, with 8 bases between. CDR3 length: 14 amino acids. CDR1 and CDR2 (germline): SGHRS, YFSETQ. The CDR3 spells CASSFRGMNTEAFF. CDR3 coding DNA: TGCGCCAGCAGCTTCAGGGGCATGAACACTGAAGCTTTCTTT.

The chain is built from TRBV7-9 and TRBJ1-1; no clear D gene. The CDR3 has 15 amino acids. V was pared by 1 base and J by 0 bases, with 9 bases between. The germline gives CDR1 SEHNR, CDR2 FQNEAQ (reference sequence). DNA of the CDR3: TGTGCCAGCAGCTTAGGTGGCATTTTGAACACTGAAGCTTTCTTT. This encodes CASSLGGILNTEAFF.

V and J are TRBV7-3 and TRBJ1-1, with D tentatively TRBD1 (5 bases). The V end lost 5 bases, the J end lost 4 bases, and 11 bases lay between the germline ends. CDR3 length equals 13 residues. Looked up from germline, CDR1 is SGHTA and CDR2 is FQGTGA. The DNA for the CDR3 is TGTGCCAGCAGCGTCATGGGGGGCACTGAAGCTTTCTTT. Its protein is CASSVMGGTEAFF.

The chain combines TRBV6-2 or TRBV6-3 with TRBJ1-5; D call uncertain. The CDR3 extends over 14 amino acids. Per the germline V gene, CDR1 is MNHEY and CDR2 is SVGEGT. Trimming removed 5 bases at V and 6 bases at J, with 14 bases between. In DNA, the CDR3 is TGTGCCAGCAGTGGACGGGCGGTGGGTCAGCCCCAGCATTTT. Residues: CASSGRAVGQPQHF.

The chain uses TRBV6-1 and TRBJ1-6, with a weak D call TRBD1 (5 bases). The V gene's germline CDR1 is MNHNS and CDR2 SASEGT. V lost 2 bases and J 7 bases, leaving 15 bases between the germline ends. The CDR3 spans 16 residues. CDR3 in amino acids: CASSERAGLSNSPLHF. The CDR3 DNA follows: TGTGCCAGCAGTGAACGGGCGGGGCTGAGCAATTCACCCCTCCACTTT.

This clone was counted between two and nine times. The rearrangement joins TRBV12-3 or TRBV12-4 to TRBJ2-5; D not resolved. This CDR3 has 11 amino acids. V lost 4 bases, J lost 3 bases, and 3 bases lay in between. CDR3 region: CASSSKETQYF. The CDR3 nucleotides read TGTGCCAGCAGTTCCAAAGAGACCCAGTACTTC.

The rearrangement links TRBV2 to TRBJ2-3, with D maybe TRBD2 (6 bases). The germline CDR1 and CDR2 sequences are SNHLY and FYNNEI. V gave up 5 bases and J gave up 1 base, with 19 bases separating them. CDR3 length: 17 amino acids. The CDR3 here is CASSRRAGTVRTDTQYF. The CDR3, as DNA: TGTGCCAGCAGTCGTAGAGCCGGGACTGTCCGCACAGATACGCAGTATTTT.